These T cell receptor beta chains were read from a single sample in a study of neoadjuvant anti-PD-1 for oral cavity cancer. Using immunoSEQ multiplex PCR, the repertoire was profiled, and TCRdb retains in-frame clones only, with some absent. Of about 5,800 clones in the sample, around three fifths were seen once. The sequences come from tumor tissue, collected after nivolumab (anti-PD-1) treatment. The receptor source for this set is a person aged 35 to 85 with oral cavity squamous cell carcinoma. The CDR3 runs from the conserved cysteine through the conserved F or W. A D gene is named only where the DNA matches it firmly. Clone size is not always given. Where it is, it says once, few, many or a class for expanded clones.

d_call,j_call,clone_size,v_call,cdr3_nt,cdr3_aa
TRBD2,TRBJ2-2,once,TRBV19,TGTGCCAGTAGTCCCCTAGCGGGAGTATCCGGGGAGCTGTTTTTT,CASSPLAGVSGELFF
-,TRBJ2-7,-,TRBV6-1,TGTGCCAGCAGTGAAGTTAGTTTGGGTTCTTACGAGCAGTACTTC,CASSEVSLGSYEQYF
-,TRBJ1-5,-,TRBV6-5,TGTGCCAGCAGCCGGACTGAGAATCAGCCCCAGCATTTT,CASSRTENQPQHF
TRBD2,TRBJ2-2,few,TRBV6-5,TGTGCCAGCAGGGGTAGCGGGGGGAACACCGGGGAGCTGTTTTTT,CASRGSGGNTGELFF
-,TRBJ1-1,few,TRBV7-8,TGTGCCAGCAGCTTAAGGCTACAGGGAACGAACACTGAAGCTTTCTTT,CASSLRLQGTNTEAFF
-,TRBJ1-1,-,TRBV10-1,TGCGCCAGCAGTGTGGGGGGCCGCACTGAAGCTTTCTTT,CASSVGGRTEAFF
-,TRBJ2-3,-,TRBV18,TGTGCCAGCCCGGGGCCAGCAAGCAGTGCAGATACGCAGTATTTT,CASPGPASSADTQYF
TRBD2,TRBJ2-3,-,TRBV15,TGTGCCACCAGCAGGACTAGCGGGGACACAGATACGCAGTATTTT,CATSRTSGDTDTQYF
TRBD1,TRBJ1-2,-,TRBV11-2,TGTGCCAGCAGCGCAGACAGGGAGCGGGGAAGCTACACCTTC,CASSADRERGSYTF
-,TRBJ1-1,-,TRBV14,TGTGCCAGCAGTCGACAGTTCATGAACACTGAAGCTTTCTTT,CASSRQFMNTEAFF
TRBD1,TRBJ1-1,-,TRBV28,TGTGCCAGCGCGACAGGGGATAACACTGAAGCTTTCTTT,CASATGDNTEAFF
TRBD1,TRBJ1-6,-,TRBV9,TGTGCCAGCAGCGCCGGGACAGGGGCCAATTCACCCCTCCACTTT,CASSAGTGANSPLHF
TRBD1,TRBJ1-1,-,TRBV18,TGTGCCAGCTCACCGAACAGGGGAGGATTGAACACTGAAGCTTTCTTT,CASSPNRGGLNTEAFF
-,TRBJ2-3,-,TRBV6-6,TGTGCCAGCACCCTCGGGAGCACAGATACGCAGTATTTT,CASTLGSTDTQYF
-,TRBJ1-2,few,TRBV27,TGTGCCAGCAGACCCGCCGGGACGGCCAAGGTCATCACCTTC,CASRPAGTAKVITF
-,TRBJ2-5,few,TRBV9,TGTGCCAGCAGCGTAACGGGGCAAGAGACCCAGTACTTC,CASSVTGQETQYF
-,TRBJ1-4,-,TRBV30,TGTGCCTGGGGGCCCTCTGAAAAACTGTTTTTT,CAWGPSEKLFF
-,TRBJ2-7,-,TRBV6-6,TGTGCCAGCAGTTACGGGAGCGAGCAGTACTTC,CASSYGSEQYF
-,TRBJ1-2,medium-sized,TRBV28,TGTGCCAGCAGTCCCAGCGCGGGGGCATATGGCTACACCTTC,CASSPSAGAYGYTF
-,TRBJ2-2,-,TRBV2,TGTGCCAGCGCCGAGTCGGTTAACACCGGGGAGCTGTTTTTT,CASAESVNTGELFF
TRBD2,TRBJ2-3,-,TRBV11-3,TGTGCCAGCAGCTGCCTTATAGGGCGGGAGGATTCTAGCACAGATACGCAGTATTTT,CASSCLIGREDSSTDTQYF
TRBD2,TRBJ2-5,few,TRBV27,TGTGCCAGCAGTTCTTCTAGCGGAGATATTAAAGAGACCCAGTACTTC,CASSSSSGDIKETQYF
-,TRBJ2-7,-,TRBV5-1,TGCGCCAGCAGCTGGGAAGGGGGCTACGAGCAGTACTTC,CASSWEGGYEQYF
TRBD1,TRBJ2-2,-,TRBV15,TGTGCCACCAGCAGAGGTACCGGGACAGGGAACACCGGGGAGCTGTTTTTT,CATSRGTGTGNTGELFF
TRBD2,TRBJ2-5,-,TRBV5-1,TGCGCCAGCAGCGCCCCGAGTGCGGGGGGGCGCCAAGAGACCCAGTACTTC,CASSAPSAGGRQETQYF
-,TRBJ1-5,-,TRBV28,TGTGCCAGCAGTTTCCCTGGACAGTATAGCAATCAGCCCCAGCATTTT,CASSFPGQYSNQPQHF
-,TRBJ1-1,large,TRBV6-5,TGTGCCAGCAGTTATCTCGGGACTGAAGCTTTCTTT,CASSYLGTEAFF
-,TRBJ2-6,-,TRBV7-9,TGTGCCAGCAGCCTCCGGGAGCAGGGGGGTTCCTCTGGGGCCAACGTCCTGACTTTC,CASSLREQGGSSGANVLTF
TRBD2,TRBJ2-5,-,TRBV4-1,TGCGCCAGCAGCCAAGGTCCAGCGGGAGAATTACAAGAGACCCAGTACTTC,CASSQGPAGELQETQYF
-,TRBJ2-1,-,TRBV6-9,TGTGCCAGCAGCTCCTTAGTAGGTGAGCAGTTCTTC,CASSSLVGEQFF
-,TRBJ1-3,few,TRBV15,TGTGCCACCAGCAGAGTCGGGGGGAAGAACACCATATATTTT,CATSRVGGKNTIYF
TRBD1,TRBJ2-1,-,TRBV7-8,TGTGCCAGCAGGACAGGGGGGGGCAATGAGCAGTTCTTC,CASRTGGGNEQFF
-,TRBJ1-2,-,TRBV7-2,TGTGCCAGCAGTTTCCCATCGGGCGGGGGCTACACCTTC,CASSFPSGGGYTF
TRBD1,TRBJ1-1,-,TRBV27,TGTGCCAGCAGTCCCCTCGCGGGACAGGGCAGGGGCGACACTGAAGCTTTCTTT,CASSPLAGQGRGDTEAFF
TRBD1,TRBJ1-5,-,TRBV10-2,TGCGCCAGCAGGACAGGGGAATATAGCAATCAGCCCCAGCATTTT,CASRTGEYSNQPQHF
TRBD2,TRBJ2-3,-,TRBV11-1,TGTGCCAGCAGCTTAGTTAGTAGCGGGAGCCATACGCAGTATTTT,CASSLVSSGSHTQYF
-,TRBJ1-2,-,TRBV29-1,TGCAGCGTTGAAGTAGTAGGGGCGGGGGGCTACACCTTC,CSVEVVGAGGYTF